This passage covers 25 T cell receptor beta chains from one sample sequenced in a study of CD8 T cells in ankylosing spondylitis. TCRdb re-called the 5' RACE reads with MiXCR, one entry per CDR3 protein. This sample carries around 180,000 distinct CDR3 sequences, approximately 12% of them seen once, and the ten largest clones take approximately 11%. The specimen was blood, either unsorted or a sorted T cell fraction (not recorded which). The origin of the receptors is a female donor with ankylosing spondylitis or in good health (not recorded which).

Many counts were recorded for this clonotype. This chain connects TRBV29-1 to TRBJ2-5; 11 nucleotides match TRBD1. The trim removed 7 bases at V and 5 bases at J, leaving 12 bases unmatched. Germline values: CDR1 SQVTM, CDR2 ANQGSEA. The CDR3 runs 15 residues. CDR3 sequence: CSAQPGQGAGETQYF. The DNA of the CDR3 is TGCAGCGCTCAACCCGGACAGGGGGCCGGGGAGACCCAGTACTTC.

This clonotype came up many times. This sequence joins TRBV29-1 and TRBJ1-4, with D maybe TRBD1 (5 bases). The germline CDR1 and CDR2 sequences are SQVTM and ANQGSEA. V was trimmed by 7 bases and J by 7 bases, leaving 16 bases between them. The CDR3 loop spans 13 amino acids. CDR3 in amino acids: CSGRFGAGEKLFF. CDR3 in DNA: TGCAGCGGGCGATTTGGGGCAGGTGAAAAACTGTTTTTT.

This clonotype was counted at least ten times. The J gene is TRBJ2-3, the V gene TRBV28, with TRBD2 identical over 10 bases. CDR1 MDHEN and CDR2 SYDVKM come from the germline V gene. V trimming: 8 bases; J trimming: 4 bases; junction bases outside the gene matches: 9. CDR3 length: 15 residues. The CDR3 loop is CASDSGTSDPDTQYF. Written as DNA, the CDR3 is TGTGCCAGCGATTCCGGGACTAGCGACCCAGATACGCAGTATTTT.

The gene calls are TRBV5-1 and TRBJ2-1, with no clear D. Germline V gene lookup returns CDR1 SGHRS and CDR2 YFSETQ. The CDR3 consists of 13 residues. V was shortened by 3 bases and J by 7 bases, with 11 bases between the two germline ends. For the CDR3, the DNA is TGCGCCAGCAGCTCCGTCGTGGGGAATGAGCAGTTCTTC. Protein: CASSSVVGNEQFF. Using reference TRBV5-1 and TRBJ2-1 for the parts outside the CDR3, the full variable domain is KAGVTQTPRYLIKTRGQQVTLSCSPISGHRSVSWYQQTPGQGLQFLFEYFSETQRNKGNFPGRFSGRQFSNSRSEMNVSTLELGDSALYLCASSSVVGNEQFFGPGTRLTVL.

This clonotype has ten or more counts. The chain has TRBV6-4 and TRBJ2-2, with 7 bases lining up with TRBD1. Germline V gives CDR1 MRHNA, CDR2 SNTAGT. The CDR3 is 14 amino acids. V trimming: 8 bases; J trimming: 6 bases; junction bases outside the gene matches: 9. As DNA, the CDR3 is TGTGCCAGCCGGGACAGTGATTCCGCCGGGGAGCTGTTTTTT. Its translation is CASRDSDSAGELFF.

This clonotype came up many times. The V call is TRBV5-1, the J call TRBJ2-1; 13 nucleotides align to TRBD2. Germline-derived CDR1 and CDR2 are SGHRS and YFSETQ. This CDR3 region has 15 residues. J gave up 10 bases and V 3 bases, and 7 bases lay outside the gene matches. In DNA, the CDR3 is TGCGCCAGCAGCTCGGGACTAGCGGGATCAGGGGAGCAGTTCTTC. Its protein is CASSSGLAGSGEQFF.

This rearrangement joins TRBV7-8 to TRBJ2-1, with a tentative D call TRBD2 (5 bases). The CDR3 is made up of 12 amino acids. The germline gives CDR1 SGHVS, CDR2 FQNEAQ. V was cut by 7 bases and J by 6 bases, with 10 bases left in between. The DNA of the CDR3 is TGTGCCAGCAACGAGGACTTCAATGAGCAGTTCTTC. Protein: CASNEDFNEQFF.

This clonotype has a count of ten or more. This rearrangement joins TRBV6-2 or TRBV6-3 to TRBJ2-2; the D gene is possibly TRBD1 (6 bases). The CDR3 loop spans 13 amino acids. CDR1 and CDR2 from the germline V gene are MNHEY and SVGEGT. Trimming took 6 bases from V and 7 from J, leaving 12 bases between them. The CDR3 DNA reads TGTGCCAGCAGACCGACAGGAAGCGGGGAGCTGTTTTTT. This codes for CASRPTGSGELFF.

CDR3 DNA: TGTGCCAGCAGCTTATTAGGCCTAGCGGGGGCTGGTGAGCAGTTCTTC. This codes for CASSLLGLAGAGEQFF. This rearrangement joins TRBV7-2 to TRBJ2-1; 10 positions match TRBD2. The CDR3 runs 16 residues. After removal of 2 bases from V and 9 bases from J, the junction contained 10 bases not matched to a gene. CDR1 SGHTA and CDR2 FQGNSA come from the germline V gene. Based on the CDR3 plus reference TRBV7-2 and TRBJ2-1, the full variable domain is GAGVSQSPSNKVTEKGKDVELRCDPISGHTALYWYRQSLGQGLEFLIYFQGNSAPDKSGLPSDRFSAERTGGSVSTLTIQRTQQEDSAVYLCASSLLGLAGAGEQFFGPGTRLTVL.

This clonotype has a handful of counts. The chain carries TRBV24-1 and TRBJ2-7; 8 bases line up with TRBD1. The CDR3 length is 13 residues. Losses at the gene ends were 7 bases for V and 5 bases for J; bases not matched to a gene: 6. Germline V lookup: CDR1 KGHDR, CDR2 SFDVKD. This chain's CDR3 is CATSIAGGHEQYF. Written as DNA, the CDR3 is TGTGCCACCAGCATAGCAGGGGGCCACGAGCAGTACTTC.

This clonotype was recorded a few times. V gene TRBV12-3 or TRBV12-4 combines with J gene TRBJ2-7, with unresolved D. The CDR3 has 12 residues. The V end was cut by 3 bases, the J end by 7 bases, with 10 bases between. CDR3 sequence reads: CASSLTVGEQYF. The DNA for the CDR3 is TGTGCCAGCAGTTTGACTGTCGGAGAGCAGTACTTC.

Concerning this clonotype itself: A read error is possible here, since a much larger clone lies one base away. CDR3 protein: CVSSQDPLGGTQYF. CDR3 DNA: TGCGTCAGCAGCCAAGATCCCCTCGGTGGTACGCAGTATTTT. The chain has TRBV4-3 and TRBJ2-3, with D unresolved. Germline V CDR1 and CDR2: LGHNA, YSLEER. This CDR3 region has 14 residues.

In regard to this clonotype: A much larger clone lies one base from this, so it may be a read error. This chain joins TRBV6-4 and TRBJ2-7; maybe TRBD1 (6 bases). CDR3 length: 14 residues. The V gene lost 7 bases and the J gene lost 9 bases, with 22 bases spanning the gap. Germline V gene sequence: CDR1 MRHNA, CDR2 SNTAGT. CDR3 sequence: CASTEQGSYGRQYF. The CDR3 coding sequence is TGTGCCAGCACTGAACAGGGCTCCTACGGGCGGCAGTACTTC.

This clonotype occurred a few times. The V call is TRBV5-1, the J call TRBJ2-3; a possible D gene is TRBD2 (6 bases). Germline CDR1 is SGHRS and CDR2 is YFSETQ. CDR3 length: 17 residues. With 0 bases removed from V and 2 bases from J, the gap between germline ends came to 16 bases. This CDR3 reads CASSLGASAIFTDTQYF. As DNA, the CDR3 is TGCGCCAGCAGCTTGGGTGCTAGCGCTATTTTCACAGATACGCAGTATTTT.

This clonotype was seen ten or more times. The chain employs TRBV28 and TRBJ2-1; 12 nucleotides align to TRBD2. This CDR3 comprises 17 residues. Germline CDR1 MDHEN, CDR2 SYDVKM. V trimming: 3 bases; J trimming: 4 bases; junction bases outside the gene matches: 7. CDR3 in DNA: TGTGCCAGCAGTTTGGTGCGGGGGACTAGCGGGTACAATGAGCAGTTCTTC. Protein sequence: CASSLVRGTSGYNEQFF.

This chain connects TRBV20-1 to TRBJ2-1; TRBD2 matches at 7 bases. This CDR3 comprises 16 residues. V trimming: 0 bases; J trimming: 0 bases; junction bases outside the gene matches: 5. Germline V gene sequence: CDR1 DFQATT, CDR2 SNEGSKA (reference sequence). The CDR3 DNA reads as TGCAGTGCTAGAGATCGCGGGAGAAGCTCCTACAATGAGCAGTTCTTC. It translates to CSARDRGRSSYNEQFF.

This clonotype was seen ten or more times. CDR3 DNA: TGCAGTGCTAGTATTTCGGGAGGTCAGAATGAGCAGTTCTTC. Translation gives CSASISGGQNEQFF. The chain has TRBV20-1 and TRBJ2-1; 7 nucleotides align to TRBD2. The CDR3 is 14 residues long. Germline loops: CDR1 DFQATT, CDR2 SNEGSKA (reference sequence). V trimming: 3 bases; J trimming: 7 bases; junction bases outside the gene matches: 9.

This clonotype was seen at least ten times. The chain has TRBV15 and TRBJ2-5; the D is unclear. V shed 3 bases and J shed 0 bases, with 8 bases lying between them. The CDR3 sequence is 14 residues long. The V gene's germline CDR1 is LNHNV and CDR2 YYDKDF (reference sequence). Here the CDR3 reads CATSRDKYQETQYF. CDR3 sequence (DNA): TGTGCCACCAGCAGGGATAAGTACCAAGAGACCCAGTACTTC.

This clonotype has a count of ten or more. The chain joins TRBV20-1 to TRBJ2-5, with D unclear. Per the germline V gene, CDR1 is DFQATT and CDR2 is SNEGSKA (reference sequence). The CDR3 runs 14 residues. With 3 bases removed from V and 4 bases from J, the gap between germline ends came to 15 bases. The CDR3 protein is CSASRLLAAETQYF. CDR3 coding DNA: TGCAGTGCTAGTCGGCTTCTCGCGGCAGAGACCCAGTACTTC.

This clonotype was counted at least ten times. This rearrangement joins TRBV6-1 to TRBJ1-5; D call uncertain. V dropped 6 bases and J dropped 5 bases, with 17 bases sitting between them. CDR1 is MNHNS, CDR2 SASEGT, per germline. CDR3 length: 15 amino acids. Here the CDR3 reads CASSTGPLRDQPQHF. DNA for the CDR3: TGTGCCAGCAGCACCGGGCCCCTTCGGGATCAGCCCCAGCATTTT.

This clonotype was found a few times. This chain links TRBV11-1 with TRBJ2-3; D not certain. The germline CDR1 and CDR2 sequences are SGHAT and FQDESV (reference sequence). This CDR3 spans 14 amino acids. Trimming pared 1 base from V and 6 bases from J, leaving 11 bases between. The CDR3 DNA reads TGTGCCAGCAGCTTAGGGGCCAACCGGGATACGCAGTATTTT. Protein: CASSLGANRDTQYF.

This clonotype was counted ten times or more. The chain employs TRBV29-1 and TRBJ2-1, with 8 bases fitting TRBD2. The V segment lost 7 bases and the J segment 4 bases; nucleotides outside the gene matches: 6. Per the germline V gene, CDR1 is SQVTM and CDR2 is ANQGSEA. The CDR3 runs 13 residues. CDR3 DNA: TGCAGCGGTAGTGTAGCGGGGTACAATGAGCAGTTCTTC. Its translation: CSGSVAGYNEQFF.

The table lists this clonotype with many counts. The chain recombines TRBV5-1 with TRBJ2-3; 8 positions agree with TRBD2. Germline V gene lookup returns CDR1 SGHRS and CDR2 YFSETQ. Trimming removed 5 bases from V and 2 bases from J; junction bases left unmatched: 7. CDR3 size: 15 residues. For the CDR3, the DNA is TGCGCCAGCAGGAGAAAAGCGGGAGACACAGATACGCAGTATTTT. Translated: CASRRKAGDTDTQYF.

This clonotype was seen just once. A much larger clone is a single base away; this may be a read error. The rearrangement links TRBV4-3 to TRBJ1-2; possible D gene TRBD1, 5 bases. The CDR3 sequence is 15 residues long. Germline-derived CDR1 and CDR2 are LGHNA and YSLEER. Here the CDR3 reads CANSQVAGINYGYTF. The CDR3 DNA reads as TGCGCCAACAGCCAAGTTGCAGGGATAAACTATGGCTACACCTTC.

This clonotype has a count of ten or more. The rearrangement joins TRBV7-2 to TRBJ2-5; no clear D. Germline lookup yields CDR1 SGHTA and CDR2 FQGNSA. CDR3 size: 12 residues. Trimming cost V 5 bases and J 1 base, with 5 bases left between them. The DNA of the CDR3 is TGTGCCAGCAGCCAGAGCCAAGAGACCCAGTACTTC. Amino acids: CASSQSQETQYF.